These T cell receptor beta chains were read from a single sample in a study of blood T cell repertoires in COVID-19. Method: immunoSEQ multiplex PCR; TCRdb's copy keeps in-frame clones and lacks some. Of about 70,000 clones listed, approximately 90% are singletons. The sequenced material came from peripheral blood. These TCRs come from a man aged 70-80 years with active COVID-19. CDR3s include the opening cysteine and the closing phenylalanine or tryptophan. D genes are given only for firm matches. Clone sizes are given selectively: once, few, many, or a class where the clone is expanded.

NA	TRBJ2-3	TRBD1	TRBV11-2	TGTGCCAGCAGCCCCAACACCGGACAGGCAGATACGCAGTATTTT	CASSPNTGQADTQYF
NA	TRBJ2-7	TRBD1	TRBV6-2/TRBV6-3	TGTGCCAGCAGTTACGTCCCAGGGGGCTACGAGCAGTACTTC	CASSYVPGGYEQYF
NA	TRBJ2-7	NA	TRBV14	TGTGCCAGCAGCCAAGACACCGGAGACTTC	CASSQDTGDF
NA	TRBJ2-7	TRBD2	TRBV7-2	TGTGCCAGCAGCATTGCCCCGGGGGGGGTCGAGCAGTACTTC	CASSIAPGGVEQYF
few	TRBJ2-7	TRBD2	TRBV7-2	TGTGCCAGCAGCTTGAGCAGACTAGCGGGTACCTCCTACGAGCAGTACTTC	CASSLSRLAGTSYEQYF
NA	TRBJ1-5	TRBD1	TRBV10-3	TGTGCCATCAGACAGGGGGGCAATCAGCCCCAGCATTTT	CAIRQGGNQPQHF
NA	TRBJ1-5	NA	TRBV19	TGTGCCAGTAAACTTTTGGGCAATCAGCCCCAGCATTTT	CASKLLGNQPQHF
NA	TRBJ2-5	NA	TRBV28	TGTGCCAGCAGTTTATCCGGGTCCGTGGGGACCCAGTACTTC	CASSLSGSVGTQYF
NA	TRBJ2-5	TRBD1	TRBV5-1	TGCGCCAGCAGCCCCAGGACAGGGGCCGGGGGGACCCAGTACTTC	CASSPRTGAGGTQYF
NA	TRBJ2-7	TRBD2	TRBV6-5	TGTGCCAGCAGTACGGGGCTAGCGGGAAGGACCGAGCAGTACTTC	CASSTGLAGRTEQYF
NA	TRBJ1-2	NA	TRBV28	TGTGCCAGCACCTCAGACAGGCCCTATGGCTACACCTTC	CASTSDRPYGYTF
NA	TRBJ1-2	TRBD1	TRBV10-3	TGTGCCATCAGCCCAGGGGGGCTCGAATATGGCTACACCTTC	CAISPGGLEYGYTF
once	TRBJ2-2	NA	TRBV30	TGTGCCTGGAGTGTACTCGGCGGCGCCGGGGAGCTGTTTTTT	CAWSVLGGAGELFF
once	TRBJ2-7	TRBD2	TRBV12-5	TGTGCTAGTGGCAAAGGGACTAGCGGGTCCTCCTACGAGCAGTACTTC	CASGKGTSGSSYEQYF
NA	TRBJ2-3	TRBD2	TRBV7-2	TGTGCCAGCAGCTTAGCGCAAGGGACTAGCGGGGCCGTGGGTACGCAGTATTTT	CASSLAQGTSGAVGTQYF
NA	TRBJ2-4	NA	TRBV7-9	TGTGCCAGCAGCTTAAGGAACGAGGCCGGGGGCAAAAACATTCAGTACTTC	CASSLRNEAGGKNIQYF
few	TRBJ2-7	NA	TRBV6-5	TGTGCCAGCACCCCAGGGGCCCCCTACGAGCAGTACTTC	CASTPGAPYEQYF
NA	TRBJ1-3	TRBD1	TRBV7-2	TGTGCCAGCAGCTCGTCAGGGGGCTCTGGAAACACCATATATTTT	CASSSSGGSGNTIYF
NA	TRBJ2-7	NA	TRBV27	TGTGCCAGCGGGAGAGCGGGTTCGAGCTCCTACGAGCAGTACTTC	CASGRAGSSSYEQYF
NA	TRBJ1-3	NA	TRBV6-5	TGTGCCAGCAGCCGGGACAACTCTGGAAACACCATATATTTT	CASSRDNSGNTIYF
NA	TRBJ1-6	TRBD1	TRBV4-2	TGTGCCAGCAGCCCCTGGACAGGGCCAAATTCACCCCTCCACTTT	CASSPWTGPNSPLHF
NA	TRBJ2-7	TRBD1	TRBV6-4	TGTGCCAGCAGCTTAGAACAGGGGATCCCAACCTACGAGCAGTACTTC	CASSLEQGIPTYEQYF
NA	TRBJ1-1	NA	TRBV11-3	TGTGCCAGCAGCGCCCGGAGGGGTCCCTCCACAGGCACTGAAGCTTTCTTT	CASSARRGPSTGTEAFF
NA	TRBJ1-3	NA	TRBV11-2	TGTGCCAGCAGCTGGGGGGACACCATATATTTT	CASSWGDTIYF
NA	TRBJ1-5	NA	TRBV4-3	TGCGCCAGCAGCCAAGATGTGGGGGGGGGTCAGCCCCAGCATTTT	CASSQDVGGGQPQHF
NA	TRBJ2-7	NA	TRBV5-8	TGTGCCAGCGGGCCGACAGACAGGCGGCAGTACTTC	CASGPTDRRQYF
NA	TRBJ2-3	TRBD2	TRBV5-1	TGCGCCAGCAGCGCCCCCCCCGGGGGGACAGATACGCAGTATTTT	CASSAPPGGTDTQYF
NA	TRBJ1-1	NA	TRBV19	TGTGCCAGTACCTCTTCGGACATCAACACTGAAGCTTTCTTT	CASTSSDINTEAFF
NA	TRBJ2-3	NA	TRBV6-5	TGTGCCAGCAGTTACTCGTGGGGGGGCACAGATACGCAGTATTTT	CASSYSWGGTDTQYF
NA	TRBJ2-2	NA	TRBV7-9	TGTGCCAGCAGCTTAGTTGCGGGACTTTCCACCGGGGAGCTGTTTTTT	CASSLVAGLSTGELFF
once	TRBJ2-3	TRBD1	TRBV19	TGTGCCAGTAGTAGAGGACAGGGCGCCACGCTTACGCAGTATTTT	CASSRGQGATLTQYF
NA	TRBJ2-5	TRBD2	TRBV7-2	TGTGCCAGCAGCTTAGGACTAGCGGGAGGCCAGGGGGAGACCCAGTACTTC	CASSLGLAGGQGETQYF
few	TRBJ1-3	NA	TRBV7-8	TGTGCCAGCAGCGGAAGAGGCTCTGGAAACACCATATATTTT	CASSGRGSGNTIYF
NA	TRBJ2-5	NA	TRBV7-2	TGTGCCAGCAGCTTAGTTCCAGTTCAAGAGACCCAGTACTTC	CASSLVPVQETQYF
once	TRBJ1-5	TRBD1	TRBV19	TGTGCCAGTAGGACGGACAGGGTCCCGGGTCAGCCCCAGCATTTT	CASRTDRVPGQPQHF
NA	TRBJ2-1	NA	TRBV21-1	TGTGCCAGCTGCATTGCGGGAGTTTCCTACAATGAGCAGTTCTTC	CASCIAGVSYNEQFF
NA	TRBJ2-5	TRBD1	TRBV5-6	TGTGCCAGCAGCCTCGACAGGGGTGAGACCCAGTACTTC	CASSLDRGETQYF
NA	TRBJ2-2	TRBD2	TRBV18	TGTGCCAGCTCACAGACTAGCGGGAACACCGGGGAGCTGTTTTTT	CASSQTSGNTGELFF
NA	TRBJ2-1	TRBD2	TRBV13	TGTGCCAGCAGGTCACGGTGGGAGCGGGACTACAATGAGCAGTTCTTC	CASRSRWERDYNEQFF
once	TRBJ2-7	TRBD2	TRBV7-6	TGTGCCAGCAGCCCGGAAGCGGGAGGGGTGGACGAGCAGTACTTC	CASSPEAGGVDEQYF
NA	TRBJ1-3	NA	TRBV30	TGTGCCTGGAGTGTGGTCGGCTCTGGAAACACCATATATTTT	CAWSVVGSGNTIYF
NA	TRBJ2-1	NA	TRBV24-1	TGTGCCACCAGTGATCCCAGGGGCCGGGGCAATGAGCAGTTCTTC	CATSDPRGRGNEQFF
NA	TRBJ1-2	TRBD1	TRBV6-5	TGTGCCAGCACGCCGGGACAGGCTAACTATGGCTACACCTTC	CASTPGQANYGYTF
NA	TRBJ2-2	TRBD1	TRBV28	TGTGCCAGCAGTCCACGGACAGGGAACACCGGGGAGCTGTTTTTT	CASSPRTGNTGELFF
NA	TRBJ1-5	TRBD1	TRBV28	TGTGCCAGCAGACAATCCGGGGGACAGTGGCATTTT	CASRQSGGQWHF
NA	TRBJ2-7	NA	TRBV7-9	TGTGCCAGCAGCCCGTATGCCGGGTCAACCTACGAGCAGTACTTC	CASSPYAGSTYEQYF
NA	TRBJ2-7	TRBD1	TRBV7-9	TGTGCCGGCAGCTTTTCTCCGGGACAGGCTTCCTACGAGCAGTACTTC	CAGSFSPGQASYEQYF
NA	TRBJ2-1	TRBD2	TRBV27	TGTGCCAGCAGTTTATCGGCGGGAGGCAATGAGCAGTTCTTC	CASSLSAGGNEQFF
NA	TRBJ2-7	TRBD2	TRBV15	TGTGCCACCAGCAGCCCGGGACTACTAGAGTACGAGCAGTACTTC	CATSSPGLLEYEQYF
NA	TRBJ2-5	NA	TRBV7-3	TGTGCCAGCAGCTCCCCGACTAGTGGCGGGACCCAGTACTTC	CASSSPTSGGTQYF
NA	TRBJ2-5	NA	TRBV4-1	TGCGCCAGCAGCCAAGTTTGGCGGGAGACCCAGTACTTC	CASSQVWRETQYF
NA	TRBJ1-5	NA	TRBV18	TGTGCCAGCTCACCGGGGGGAGATCAGCCCCAGCATTTT	CASSPGGDQPQHF
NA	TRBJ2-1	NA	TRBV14	TGTGCCAGCAGCCAAGGGGGAAGTCCGGGGGTGAATGAGCAGTTCTTC	CASSQGGSPGVNEQFF